The rows below give T cell receptor beta chains drawn from one sample of a study of blood T cells in healthy people across ages. TCRdb passed the 5' RACE reads through MiXCR, listing each CDR3 protein once. In the table there are about 670,000 distinct CDR3 sequences, 35% to 50% of which are singletons. Input material: blood. The receptor set was obtained from a man older than 75 in good health. CDR3s include the opening cysteine and the closing phenylalanine or tryptophan. A D gene is named only where the DNA matches it firmly. Part of the rows lack a size; the others show once, few, many or a class for expanded clones.

CDR3aa | CDR3nt | j_gene | d_gene | len | v_gene | abundance
CASSLVGGSNYEQYF | TGTGCCAGCAGCTTAGTGGGGGGCTCGAATTACGAGCAGTACTTC | TRBJ2-7 | - | 15 | TRBV11-2 | few
CASASPYEQYF | TGTGCCAGCGCATCTCCCTACGAGCAGTACTTC | TRBJ2-7 | - | 11 | TRBV27 | -
CASSQLAGASDTQYF | TGTGCCAGCAGCCAACTCGCAGGGGCTTCTGATACGCAGTATTTT | TRBJ2-3 | - | 15 | TRBV7-9 | -
CASSYSRTGQETQYF | TGTGCCAGCAGTTACTCCAGGACAGGACAAGAGACCCAGTACTTC | TRBJ2-5 | TRBD1 | 15 | TRBV6-6 | many
CASSEDSYYGYTF | TGTGCCAGCAGTGAGGACAGCTACTATGGCTACACCTTC | TRBJ1-2 | - | 13 | TRBV2 | few
CSARPKSGDTNYGYTF | TGCAGTGCTAGACCCAAATCAGGGGATACTAACTATGGCTACACCTTC | TRBJ1-2 | - | 16 | TRBV20-1 | -
CASSYGGSIGSEQFF | TGTGCCAGCAGTTACGGGGGATCAATAGGCAGTGAGCAGTTCTTC | TRBJ2-1 | - | 15 | TRBV6-2/TRBV6-3 | -
CSVRGTYEQYF | TGCAGCGTTCGGGGGACGTACGAGCAGTACTTC | TRBJ2-7 | - | 11 | TRBV29-1 | many
CASSLYSTRARDGSKNIQYF | TGCGCCAGCAGCCTATACTCTACAAGGGCCCGAGATGGATCCAAAAACATTCAGTACTTC | TRBJ2-4 | - | 20 | TRBV5-1 | once
CSVGIRTDSYTF | TGCAGCGTTGGGATCAGGACGGATAGCTACACCTTC | TRBJ1-2 | - | 12 | TRBV29-1 | once
CASSLDLGGYTF | TGTGCCAGCAGTCTCGACCTGGGAGGCTACACCTTC | TRBJ1-2 | - | 12 | TRBV7-9 | -
CASKGLNTEAFF | TGTGCCAGCAAGGGTCTCAACACTGAAGCTTTCTTT | TRBJ1-1 | - | 12 | TRBV25-1 | -
CSARDRKTSGTYEQYF | TGCAGTGCTAGAGATAGGAAGACTAGCGGGACCTACGAGCAGTACTTC | TRBJ2-7 | TRBD2 | 16 | TRBV20-1 | -
CASSSTSAQETQYF | TGTGCCAGCAGCTCCACTAGCGCTCAAGAGACCCAGTACTTC | TRBJ2-5 | TRBD2 | 14 | TRBV7-6 | -
CSADTHNTDTQYF | TGCAGTGCTGACACACACAATACAGATACGCAGTATTTT | TRBJ2-3 | - | 13 | TRBV20-1 | many
CSGVELDEQFF | TGCAGCGGAGTAGAACTGGATGAGCAGTTCTTC | TRBJ2-1 | - | 11 | TRBV29-1 | few
CASSEASTRGYTF | TGTGCCAGCAGTGAAGCGAGCACTCGCGGCTACACCTTC | TRBJ1-2 | - | 13 | TRBV6-1 | few
CSAQDRGRKNIQYF | TGCAGTGCGCAGGACAGAGGGAGAAAAAACATTCAGTACTTC | TRBJ2-4 | - | 14 | TRBV20-1 | -
CSVTGTNSYEQYF | TGCAGTGTTACAGGGACTAACTCCTACGAGCAGTACTTC | TRBJ2-7 | - | 13 | TRBV20-1 | -
CSAGPPQVWEETQYF | TGCAGTGCTGGCCCCCCTCAAGTTTGGGAAGAGACCCAGTACTTC | TRBJ2-5 | - | 15 | TRBV20-1 | -
CSARDRTSGRAVGYEQYF | TGCAGTGCTAGAGATCGGACTAGCGGGAGAGCGGTGGGATACGAGCAGTACTTC | TRBJ2-7 | TRBD2 | 18 | TRBV20-1 | -
CASSPTPGQGVEKLFF | TGTGCCAGCTCACCTACTCCGGGACAGGGGGTCGAAAAACTGTTTTTT | TRBJ1-4 | TRBD1 | 16 | TRBV18 | -
CASRNSGRAGHEQYF | TGTGCCAGCAGGAATAGCGGGAGGGCCGGTCACGAGCAGTACTTC | TRBJ2-7 | TRBD2 | 15 | TRBV6-6 | many
CASSVGRSYNEQFF | TGTGCCAGCAGCGTGGGTAGGTCCTACAATGAGCAGTTCTTC | TRBJ2-1 | - | 14 | TRBV9 | -
CSVEQAFRGYTF | TGCAGCGTTGAACAGGCCTTTCGGGGCTACACCTTC | TRBJ1-2 | - | 12 | TRBV29-1 | few
CASTGFAKNIQYF | TGTGCCAGTACAGGGTTTGCCAAAAACATTCAGTACTTC | TRBJ2-4 | - | 13 | TRBV28 | -
CASSLNYRGRPAGGIYEQYF | TGCGCCAGCAGCCTTAACTACAGGGGACGCCCAGCGGGGGGAATCTACGAGCAGTACTTC | TRBJ2-7 | TRBD2 | 20 | TRBV4-3 | many
CASSPPQRRSRTDTQYF | TGTGCCAGCTCACCACCCCAGAGACGATCTCGCACAGATACGCAGTATTTT | TRBJ2-3 | - | 17 | TRBV18 | -
CASSLIGLAGLSGANVLTF | TGTGCCAGCAGTCTCATCGGACTAGCGGGCTTGTCTGGGGCCAACGTCCTGACTTTC | TRBJ2-6 | TRBD2 | 19 | TRBV28 | many
CSVEDPEGQGGYNEQYF | TGCAGCGTTGAAGATCCGGAGGGTCAGGGCGGCTACAATGAGCAGTACTTC | TRBJ2-5 | - | 17 | TRBV29-1 | -
CASTMTSGSNEQYF | TGTGCCAGCACCATGACTAGCGGGAGCAACGAGCAGTACTTC | TRBJ2-7 | TRBD2 | 14 | TRBV14 | -
CASSLGGQACGYTF | TGTGCCAGCAGCTTAGGGGGACAGGCCTGTGGCTACACCTTC | TRBJ1-2 | TRBD1 | 14 | TRBV7-9 | -
CASSYSNDVNTEAFF | TGTGCCAGCAGTTACTCGAACGACGTGAACACTGAAGCTTTCTTT | TRBJ1-1 | - | 15 | TRBV6-2/TRBV6-3 | few
CASSLEAGRYNEQFF | TGCGCCAGCAGCTTGGAGGCCGGGAGGTACAATGAGCAGTTCTTC | TRBJ2-1 | TRBD2 | 15 | TRBV5-1 | -
CASDDRLSSGANVLTF | TGTGCCAGTGACGATCGACTTAGCTCTGGGGCCAACGTCCTGACTTTC | TRBJ2-6 | - | 16 | TRBV19 | few
CASSRSGTSGALSSYNEQYF | TGTGCCAGCAGTCGAAGCGGGACTAGCGGGGCTCTTAGCTCCTACAATGAGCAGTACTTC | TRBJ2-4 | TRBD2 | 20 | TRBV25-1 | -
CASRGLGQPQHF | TGTGCCAGCCGGGGTTTGGGGCAGCCCCAGCATTTT | TRBJ1-5 | - | 12 | TRBV28 | -
CASSQAPEGKYNEQFF | TGTGCCAGCAGCCAAGCACCGGAGGGAAAATACAATGAGCAGTTCTTC | TRBJ2-1 | - | 16 | TRBV4-2 | -
CSGRGQAEGTQYF | TGCAGCGGGAGGGGACAGGCGGAGGGAACCCAGTACTTC | TRBJ2-7 | TRBD1 | 13 | TRBV29-1 | -
CASSTTGEGNQPQHF | TGTGCCAGCAGCACGACAGGGGAGGGCAATCAGCCCCAGCATTTT | TRBJ1-5 | TRBD1 | 15 | TRBV6-2/TRBV6-3 | few
CSVHEQYF | TGCAGTGTGCACGAGCAGTACTTC | TRBJ2-7 | - | 8 | TRBV20-1 | -
CASSSPEEPSRGIYEQYF | TGTGCCAGCAGTTCCCCGGAGGAACCTAGCAGAGGAATCTACGAGCAGTACTTC | TRBJ2-7 | - | 18 | TRBV27 | -
CASRPAGTGPEQYF | TGTGCCAGCAGACCAGCCGGGACAGGGCCCGAGCAGTACTTC | TRBJ2-7 | TRBD1 | 14 | TRBV6-2/TRBV6-3 | -
CASSLGVGRGYEQYF | TGTGCCAGCAGCCTGGGTGTCGGAAGAGGCTACGAGCAGTACTTC | TRBJ2-7 | - | 15 | TRBV7-3 | few